These 26 T cell receptor beta chains were all obtained from the same sample, sequenced in a study of blood T cells in healthy people across ages. Next came a second PCR, run for about 6 to 12 cycles, which used a sample-barcoded 5' primer along with a J-beta primer mix. TCRdb fed the 5' RACE reads into MiXCR, producing one record per CDR3 protein. The sample has 550,000 to 600,000 distinct CDR3 sequences, approximately 30% seen once. The sample comprised blood. The receptors originated from a woman aged 70-85 years in good health.

This clonotype was found once. A read error may account for a junction end that differs from germline. This chain connects TRBV5-1 to TRBJ2-7, with D possibly matching TRBD2 (5 bases). The CDR3 runs 14 residues. The germline CDR1 and CDR2 sequences are SGHRS and YFSETQ. CDR3 loop: CASARAASSYEQDF. The CDR3 DNA follows: TGCGCCAGCGCGCGGGCCGCTTCCTCCTACGAGCAGGACTTC.

The chain recombines TRBV4-2 with TRBJ2-5; 13 bases line up with TRBD2. V dropped 4 bases and J dropped 1; count of bases not matched to a gene: 6. There are 17 residues in the CDR3. Germline CDR1 reads LGHNA; CDR2 reads YNFKEQ. The CDR3 bases are TGTGCCAGCAGCCCCGGACTAGCGGGAGCCGTCCAAGAGACCCAGTACTTC. It is translated as CASSPGLAGAVQETQYF.

The V call is TRBV3-1, the J call TRBJ1-4; D gene ambiguous. CDR1 is LGHDT, CDR2 YNNKEL, per germline (reference sequence). This CDR3 is built from 13 residues. V lost 1 base, J lost 8 bases, and 8 bases lay in between. The CDR3, as DNA: TGTGCCAGCAGCCAAGTTCGCCGGGAAAAACTGTTTTTT. Protein: CASSQVRREKLFF.

This clonotype has just a few counts. The rearrangement joins TRBV2 to TRBJ2-3; D gene uncertain. The length of the CDR3 is 13 residues. The V and J ends lost 3 bases and 2 bases respectively, with 6 bases between them. Germline loops: CDR1 SNHLY, CDR2 FYNNEI. CDR3 bases: TGTGCCAGCAGTGACAGATTCACAGATACGCAGTATTTT. Translating it yields CASSDRFTDTQYF.

This clonotype turned up a few times. V is TRBV20-1 and J is TRBJ1-5, with 9 positions matching TRBD1. V was clipped by 4 bases and J by 6 bases; unmatched bases: 4. The CDR3 spans 13 residues. Per the germline V gene, CDR1 is DFQATT and CDR2 is SNEGSKA (reference sequence). CDR3 sequence (DNA): TGCAGTGCTAAAATACAGGGGGCTCAGCCCCAGCATTTT. This sequence encodes CSAKIQGAQPQHF.

This chain joins TRBV12-3 or TRBV12-4 and TRBJ1-1, with TRBD1 matching over 9 bases. CDR3 length: 16 residues. Losses at the gene ends were 2 bases for V and 5 bases for J; bases not matched to a gene: 9. Here the CDR3 reads CASSLRSGTGRTEAFF. CDR3 sequence (DNA): TGTGCCAGCAGTTTAAGATCCGGGACAGGGAGAACTGAAGCTTTCTTT.

This clonotype was seen more than once but under ten times. J is TRBJ2-5 and V is TRBV6-2 or TRBV6-3; TRBD2 aligns across 9 bases. Unmatched junction bases numbered 10, after V lost 7 bases and J lost 4 bases. CDR1 is MNHEY and CDR2 is SVGEGT in the germline V gene. The CDR3 is 15 amino acids. DNA for the CDR3: TGTGCCAGCACCAGAGCGGGGGGTCCGGTAGAGACCCAGTACTTC. Translating gives CASTRAGGPVETQYF.

The rearrangement links TRBV2 to TRBJ1-5; D is unclear. CDR3 length: 13 residues. Trimming cost V 8 bases and J 12 bases, with 20 bases left between them. Germline CDR1 is SNHLY and CDR2 is FYNNEI. CDR3 sequence reads: CASGPLTTGLQHF. CDR3 sequence (DNA): TGTGCCAGCGGGCCTCTCACAACCGGACTCCAGCATTTT.

J is TRBJ2-3 and V is TRBV12-3 or TRBV12-4; no definite D call. CDR3 length: 12 residues. Trimming left V 4 bases short and J 5 bases short, with 7 bases between. The CDR3 protein is CASSWTGDTQYF. The CDR3 DNA is TGTGCCAGCAGTTGGACCGGAGATACGCAGTATTTT.

This clonotype was counted a few times. The chain has TRBV7-9 and TRBJ2-4, with D perhaps TRBD2 (5 bases). This CDR3 has 17 residues. Deletions cut 5 bases from V and 4 bases from J, with 21 bases between. The germline V gene encodes CDR1 SEHNR and CDR2 FQNEAQ (reference sequence). The CDR3 reads CASSPRAGLRKKNIQYF. The CDR3 coding sequence is TGTGCCAGCAGCCCCCGGGCAGGACTGCGGAAGAAAAACATTCAGTACTTC. Complete variable domain (other parts from reference TRBV7-9 and TRBJ2-4): DTGVSQNPRHKITKRGQNVTFRCDPISEHNRLYWYRQTLGQGPEFLTYFQNEAQLEKSRLLSDRFSAERPKGSFSTLEIQRTEQGDSAMYLCASSPRAGLRKKNIQYFGAGTRLSVL.

This clonotype has just a few counts. This chain joins TRBV5-1 and TRBJ2-1; 11 bases align to TRBD2. The CDR3 runs 17 residues. V lost 3 bases to trimming and J lost 9 bases; unmatched junction nucleotides: 14. CDR1 SGHRS and CDR2 YFSETQ come from the germline V gene. This chain's CDR3 is CASSSFSGGAGRREQFF. The CDR3, as DNA: TGCGCCAGCAGCTCCTTTAGCGGGGGGGCAGGCCGTCGTGAGCAGTTCTTC. The full variable domain, its missing parts supplied by reference TRBV5-1 and TRBJ2-1, is KAGVTQTPRYLIKTRGQQVTLSCSPISGHRSVSWYQQTPGQGLQFLFEYFSETQRNKGNFPGRFSGRQFSNSRSEMNVSTLELGDSALYLCASSSFSGGAGRREQFFGPGTRLTVL.

This chain connects TRBV11-3 to TRBJ2-3; D uncertain. Trimming stripped 5 bases from V and 7 bases from J, with 10 bases between. The germline CDR1 and CDR2 sequences are SGHNT and YENEEA. The length of the CDR3 is 12 residues. Here the CDR3 reads CASSLQENTQYF. Written as DNA, the CDR3 is TGTGCCAGCAGCCTACAAGAGAATACGCAGTATTTT.

This rearrangement joins TRBV6-2 or TRBV6-3 to TRBJ1-5, with D possibly matching TRBD1 (5 bases). The CDR3 length is 20 residues. The germline V gene encodes CDR1 MNHEY and CDR2 SVGEGT. Trimming removed 0 bases at V and 0 bases at J, with 21 bases between. The CDR3 sequence: CASSYSHAIGAGGSNQPQHF. CDR3 DNA sequence: TGTGCCAGCAGTTACTCTCACGCCATAGGGGCCGGTGGTAGCAATCAGCCCCAGCATTTT.

Only a few counts were recorded for this clonotype. The chain combines TRBV18 with TRBJ2-7; D is tentatively TRBD1 or TRBD2 (5 bases each). This CDR3 has 16 amino acids. Trimming shortened V by 1 base and J by 6 bases, and 19 bases separated the two germline ends. The V gene's germline CDR1 is KGHSH and CDR2 LQKENI. Here the CDR3 reads CASSPRWGTLMGEQYF. As DNA, the CDR3 is TGTGCCAGCTCACCACGGTGGGGGACCCTCATGGGCGAGCAGTACTTC.

The chain joins TRBV5-1 to TRBJ2-3; a possible D gene is TRBD2 (5 bases). The length of the CDR3 is 14 residues. Germline loops: CDR1 SGHRS, CDR2 YFSETQ. Trimming stripped 2 bases from V and 1 base from J, with 8 bases between. CDR3 protein: CASSFGEGTDTQYF. The CDR3 region has the DNA TGCGCCAGCAGCTTCGGGGAAGGCACAGATACGCAGTATTTT.

This chain connects TRBV13 to TRBJ2-7; D remains unclear. Trimming pared 1 base from V and 2 bases from J, leaving 9 bases between. The CDR3 consists of 14 residues. Germline CDR1 and CDR2: PRHDT and FYEKMQ (reference sequence). CDR3 sequence reads: CASSLDVRTYEQYF. The CDR3 nucleotides read TGTGCCAGCAGCTTAGATGTGAGAACCTACGAGCAGTACTTC.

This clonotype has just a few counts. In DNA, the CDR3 is TGTGCCAGCAGCTTAGGGGGACAGGGATATAACACTGAAGCTTTCTTT. Translated, it gives CASSLGGQGYNTEAFF. The chain has TRBV7-9 and TRBJ1-1; 9 bases are shared with TRBD1. CDR3 length equals 16 residues. J lost 2 bases, V lost 1 base, and 5 bases had no gene match. Germline-derived CDR1 and CDR2 are SEHNR and FQNEAQ (reference sequence).

In its sample, this clonotype was seen a few times. The chain links TRBV3-1 to TRBJ2-1; TRBD2 is a possible D gene (6 bases). CDR1 and CDR2 from the germline V gene are LGHDT and YNNKEL (reference sequence). The CDR3 is 13 amino acids. V was clipped by 4 bases and J by 9 bases, with 13 bases between them. The DNA for the CDR3 is TGTGCCAGCAGCCCCCGGGAGCCTCCTGAGCAGTTCTTC. It is translated as CASSPREPPEQFF.

The chain links TRBV12-3 or TRBV12-4 to TRBJ1-6; possibly TRBD1 for D (5 bases). The CDR3 contains 15 residues. V lost 3 bases and J 7 bases, leaving 13 bases between the germline ends. Here the CDR3 reads CASSLGDFFNSPLHF. CDR3 sequence (DNA): TGTGCCAGCAGTTTGGGGGACTTCTTCAATTCACCCCTCCACTTT.

About this clonotype itself: This may be a read error, as it is one base from a much larger clone. The chain couples TRBV4-2 to TRBJ1-2, with 7 positions matching TRBD1. The CDR3 totals 14 residues. Germline assignment: CDR1 LGHNA and CDR2 YNFKEQ. The CDR3 reads CASSPLTGNYDYTF. Here the CDR3 DNA reads TGTGCCAGCAGCCCCCTGACAGGGAACTATGACTACACCTTC.

The gene calls are TRBV6-2 or TRBV6-3 and TRBJ2-4; 8 nucleotides line up with TRBD2. Trimming took 4 bases from V and 9 from J; bases not matched to a gene: 8. The CDR3 extends over 14 amino acids. Germline assignment: CDR1 MNHEY and CDR2 SVGEGT. CDR3 amino acids: CASSSGRGGRIQYF. CDR3 nucleotides: TGTGCCAGCAGTTCCGGACGGGGGGGTCGCATTCAGTACTTC.

The table lists this clonotype with a few counts. The chain links TRBV4-3 to TRBJ1-1; D call uncertain. The V end lost 0 bases, the J end lost 5 bases, and 19 bases lay between the germline ends. This CDR3 has 17 amino acids. Germline V gene sequence: CDR1 LGHNA, CDR2 YSLEER. CDR3 nucleotide sequence: TGCGCCAGCAGCCAAGAACTCCTGGCGGGGTGGGATACTGAAGCTTTCTTT. Residues: CASSQELLAGWDTEAFF.

This clonotype was detected many times. The CDR3 is CASRAGRHFDEQYF. DNA for the CDR3: TGTGCCAGCCGCGCAGGGAGACACTTCGACGAGCAGTACTTC. V is TRBV21-1 and J is TRBJ2-7; TRBD1 is the table's D call and was not checked against the DNA. TRBV21-1 is noted as a pseudogene. This CDR3 spans 14 amino acids.

The chain links TRBV20-1 to TRBJ1-2; possible D gene TRBD1, 6 bases. Germline CDR1 DFQATT, CDR2 SNEGSKA (reference sequence). The CDR3 loop spans 15 amino acids. The V and J ends lost 8 bases and 2 bases respectively, with 21 bases between them. As DNA, the CDR3 is TGCAGTTCTCAAAAACGGCGGGGGGCGAACTATGGCTACACCTTC. Amino acid sequence: CSSQKRRGANYGYTF.

V is TRBV29-1 and J is TRBJ2-3; 10 bases are a match to TRBD2. The ends lost 5 bases at V and 6 bases at J; junction bases unmatched: 11. The germline V gene encodes CDR1 SQVTM and CDR2 ANQGSEA. The CDR3 totals 15 residues. CDR3 amino acids: CSVRASGGREDTQYF. CDR3 bases: TGCAGCGTTAGGGCTAGCGGGGGCCGTGAGGATACGCAGTATTTT.

This chain connects TRBV7-9 to TRBJ1-2, with 7 bases aligning to TRBD1. Germline CDR1 is SEHNR and CDR2 is FQNEAQ (reference sequence). V lost 5 bases and J lost 8; bases outside the gene matches: 8. CDR3 size: 13 residues. CDR3: CASSRDSSSGYTF. CDR3 nucleotides: TGTGCCAGCAGCCGGGACAGCTCTTCCGGCTACACCTTC.